The rows below give T cell receptor beta chains drawn from one sample of a study of T cells after yellow fever vaccination. One entry per CDR3 protein results from TCRdb running MiXCR on the 5' RACE reads. The sample yields about 360,000 distinct CDR3 sequences, around 6.4% seen once. The material sequenced was PBMCs, taken 5 days after the yellow fever booster vaccination. The receptors stem from a man aged 30 to 39 who received the YFV17D yellow fever vaccine. The conserved cysteine and the conserved F or W are not part of the CDR3 here. Each record gives: V gene, CDR3 protein.

>TRBV27
ASSQTSGRALTDTQY
>TRBV20-1
SANTGTDFYEQY
>TRBV7-7
ASSGGLHTGELF
>TRBV19
ASSTGGRSQETQY
>TRBV20-1
SPTSGGEQY
>TRBV7-9
ASSLVAWGTNNEQF
>TRBV5-1
ASKTGGTDTQY
>TRBV20-1
SARAPGTSGTTYEQY
>TRBV7-2
ASSLAIDVAGDEQY
>TRBV20-1
SAAGTSVYEQY
>TRBV4-2
ASSRNSGDHYEQY
>TRBV20-1
SAPLSGLAGERQETQY
>TRBV18
ASSRTGDTPRGTEAF
>TRBV5-1
ASSLGQGATHEQY
>TRBV20-1
CASPLARAYYEQY
>TRBV12-3/TRBV12-4
ASSPPTGVNEQF
>TRBV7-8
ASSLVRGGETQY
>TRBV12-3/TRBV12-4
ASSRPRGVQF
>TRBV5-1
ASTRGATSGGGTDTQY
>TRBV6-2/TRBV6-3
ASSPGTGDTGELF
>TRBV5-1
ASSPAGETQY